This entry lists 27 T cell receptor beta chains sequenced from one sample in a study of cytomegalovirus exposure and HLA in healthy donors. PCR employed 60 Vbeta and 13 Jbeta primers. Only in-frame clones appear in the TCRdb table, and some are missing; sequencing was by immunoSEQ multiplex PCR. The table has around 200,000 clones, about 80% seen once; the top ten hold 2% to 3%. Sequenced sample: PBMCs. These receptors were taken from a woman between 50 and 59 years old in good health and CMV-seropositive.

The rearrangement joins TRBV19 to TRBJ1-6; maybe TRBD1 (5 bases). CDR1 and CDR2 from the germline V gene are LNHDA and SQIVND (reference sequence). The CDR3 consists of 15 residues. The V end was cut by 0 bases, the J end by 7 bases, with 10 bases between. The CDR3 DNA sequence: TGTGCCAGTAGTATAGAAGGGGTTATAAATTCACCCCTCCACTTT. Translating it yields CASSIEGVINSPLHF.

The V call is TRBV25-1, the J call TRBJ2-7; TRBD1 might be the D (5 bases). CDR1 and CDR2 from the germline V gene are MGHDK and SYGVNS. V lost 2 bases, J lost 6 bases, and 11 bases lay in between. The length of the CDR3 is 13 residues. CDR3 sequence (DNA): TGTGCCAGCAGTGAACAGTTCCAGGGCGAGCAGTACTTC. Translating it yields CASSEQFQGEQYF.

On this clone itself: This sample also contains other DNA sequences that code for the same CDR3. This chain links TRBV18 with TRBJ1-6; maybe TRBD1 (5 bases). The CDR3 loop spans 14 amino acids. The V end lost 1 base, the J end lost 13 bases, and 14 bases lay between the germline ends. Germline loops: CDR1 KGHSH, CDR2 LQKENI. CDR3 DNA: TGTGCCAGCTCACCACGGGGGGAGAGGGCCCCCCTCCACTTT. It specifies CASSPRGERAPLHF.

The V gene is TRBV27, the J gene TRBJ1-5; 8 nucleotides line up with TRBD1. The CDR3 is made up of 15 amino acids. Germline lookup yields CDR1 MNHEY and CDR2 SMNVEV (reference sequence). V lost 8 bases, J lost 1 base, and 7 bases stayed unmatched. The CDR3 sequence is CASGINRGSNQPQHF. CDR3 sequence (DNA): TGTGCCAGCGGGATCAACAGGGGGAGCAATCAGCCCCAGCATTTT.

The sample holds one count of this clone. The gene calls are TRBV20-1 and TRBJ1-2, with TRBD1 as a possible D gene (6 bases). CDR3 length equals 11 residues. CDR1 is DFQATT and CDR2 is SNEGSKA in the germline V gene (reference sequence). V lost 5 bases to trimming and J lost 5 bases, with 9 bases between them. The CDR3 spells CSAFTGYGYTF. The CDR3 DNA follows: TGCAGTGCTTTCACAGGGTATGGCTACACCTTC.

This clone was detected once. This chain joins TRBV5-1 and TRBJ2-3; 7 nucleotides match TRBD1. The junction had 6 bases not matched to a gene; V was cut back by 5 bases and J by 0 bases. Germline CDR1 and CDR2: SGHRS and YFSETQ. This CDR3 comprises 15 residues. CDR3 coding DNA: TGCGCCAGCAGTCTTATGACAGGGAGCACAGATACGCAGTATTTT. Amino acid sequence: CASSLMTGSTDTQYF.

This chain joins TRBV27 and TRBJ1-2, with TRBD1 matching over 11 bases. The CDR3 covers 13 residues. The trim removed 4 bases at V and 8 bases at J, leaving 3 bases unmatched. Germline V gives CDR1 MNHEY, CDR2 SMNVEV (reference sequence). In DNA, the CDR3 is TGTGCCAGCAGTTGGGGACAGGGGGGGGGCTACACCTTC. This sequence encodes CASSWGQGGGYTF.

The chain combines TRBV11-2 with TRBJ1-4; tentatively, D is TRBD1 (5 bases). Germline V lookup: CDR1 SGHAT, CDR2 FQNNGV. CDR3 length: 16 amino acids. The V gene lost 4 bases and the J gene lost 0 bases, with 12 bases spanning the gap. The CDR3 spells CASSSCGGATNEKLFF. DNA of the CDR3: TGTGCCAGCAGCTCCTGTGGAGGGGCAACTAATGAAAAACTGTTTTTT.

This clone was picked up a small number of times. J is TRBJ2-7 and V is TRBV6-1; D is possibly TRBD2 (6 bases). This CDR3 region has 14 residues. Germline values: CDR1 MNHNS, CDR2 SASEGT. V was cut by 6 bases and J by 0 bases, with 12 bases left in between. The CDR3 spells CASSPGGVSYEQYF. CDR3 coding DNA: TGTGCCAGCAGCCCAGGAGGGGTCTCCTACGAGCAGTACTTC.

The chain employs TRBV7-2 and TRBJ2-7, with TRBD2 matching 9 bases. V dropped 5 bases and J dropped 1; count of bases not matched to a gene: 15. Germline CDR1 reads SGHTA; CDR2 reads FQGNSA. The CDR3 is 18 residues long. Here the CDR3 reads CASSPYVLGAGGSYEQYF. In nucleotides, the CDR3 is TGTGCCAGCAGCCCCTACGTCTTGGGAGCGGGGGGATCCTACGAGCAGTACTTC. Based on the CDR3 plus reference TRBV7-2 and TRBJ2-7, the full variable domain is GAGVSQSPSNKVTEKGKDVELRCDPISGHTALYWYRQSLGQGLEFLIYFQGNSAPDKSGLPSDRFSAERTGGSVSTLTIQRTQQEDSAVYLCASSPYVLGAGGSYEQYFGPGTRLTVT.

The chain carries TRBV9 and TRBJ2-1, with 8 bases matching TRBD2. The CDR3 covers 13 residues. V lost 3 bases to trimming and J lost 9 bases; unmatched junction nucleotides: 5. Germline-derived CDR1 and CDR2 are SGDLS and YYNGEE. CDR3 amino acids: CASSGGLGREQFF. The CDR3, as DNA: TGTGCCAGCAGCGGGGGACTAGGCCGTGAGCAGTTCTTC.

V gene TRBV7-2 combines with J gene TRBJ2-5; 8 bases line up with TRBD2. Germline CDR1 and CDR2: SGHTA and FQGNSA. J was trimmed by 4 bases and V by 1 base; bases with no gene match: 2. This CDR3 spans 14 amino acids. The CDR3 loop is CASSLGGGRETQYF. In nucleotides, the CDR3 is TGTGCCAGCAGCTTAGGCGGGGGGCGAGAGACCCAGTACTTC.

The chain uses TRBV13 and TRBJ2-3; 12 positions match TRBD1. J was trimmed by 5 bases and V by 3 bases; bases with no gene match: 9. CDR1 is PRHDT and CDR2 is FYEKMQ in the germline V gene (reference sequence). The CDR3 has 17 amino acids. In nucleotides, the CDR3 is TGTGCCAGCAGCTTTTTAACCCGGGACAGGGGGCAAGATACGCAGTATTTT. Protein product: CASSFLTRDRGQDTQYF.

This CDR3 reads CASSSGTSGGAMETQYF. The CDR3 bases are TGCGCCAGCAGCTCCGGGACTAGCGGGGGGGCTATGGAGACCCAGTACTTC. The V and J genes are TRBV4-1 and TRBJ2-5, with 16 nucleotides matching TRBD2. Germline loops: CDR1 MGHRA, CDR2 YSYEKL. This CDR3 comprises 17 residues. V shed 5 bases and J 5 bases; nucleotides not matched to a gene: 8.

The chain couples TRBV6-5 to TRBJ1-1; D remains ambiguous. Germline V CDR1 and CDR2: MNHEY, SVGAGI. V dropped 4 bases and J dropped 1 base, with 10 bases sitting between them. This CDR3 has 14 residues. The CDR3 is CASSSGGRNTEAFF. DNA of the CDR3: TGTGCCAGCAGTTCGGGAGGGAGGAACACTGAAGCTTTCTTT.

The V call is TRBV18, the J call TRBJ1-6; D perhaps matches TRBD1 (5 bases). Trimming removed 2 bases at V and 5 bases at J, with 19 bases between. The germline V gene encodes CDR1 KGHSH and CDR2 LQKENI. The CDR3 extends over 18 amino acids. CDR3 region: CASSPIAAGKGNNSPLHF. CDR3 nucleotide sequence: TGTGCCAGCTCACCAATAGCCGCAGGGAAAGGCAATAATTCACCCCTCCACTTT.

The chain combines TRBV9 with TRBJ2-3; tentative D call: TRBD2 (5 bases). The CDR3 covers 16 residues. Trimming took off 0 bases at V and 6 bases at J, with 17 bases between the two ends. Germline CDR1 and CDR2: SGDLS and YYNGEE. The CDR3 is CASSVGFGGPMDTQYF. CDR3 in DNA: TGTGCCAGCAGCGTAGGGTTTGGCGGGCCCATGGATACGCAGTATTTT.

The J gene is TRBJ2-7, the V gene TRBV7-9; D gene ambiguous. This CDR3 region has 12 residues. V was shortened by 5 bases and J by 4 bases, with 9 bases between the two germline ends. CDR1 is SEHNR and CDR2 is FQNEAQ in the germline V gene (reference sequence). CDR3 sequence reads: CASSPRSYEQYF. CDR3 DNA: TGTGCCAGCAGCCCAAGGAGTTACGAGCAGTACTTC.

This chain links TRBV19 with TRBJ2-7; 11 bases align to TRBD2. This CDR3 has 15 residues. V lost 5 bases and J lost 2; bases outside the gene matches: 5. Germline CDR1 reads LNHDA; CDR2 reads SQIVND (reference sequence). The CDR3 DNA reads TGTGCCAGTAGTTCGGGACTAGCGGATACCTACGAGCAGTACTTC. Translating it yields CASSSGLADTYEQYF.

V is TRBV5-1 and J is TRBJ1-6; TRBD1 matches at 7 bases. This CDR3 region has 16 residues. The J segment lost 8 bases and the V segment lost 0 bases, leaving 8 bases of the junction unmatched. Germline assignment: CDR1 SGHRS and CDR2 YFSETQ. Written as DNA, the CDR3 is TGCGCCAGCAGCTTGGATGGACAGGTATTTTATTCACCCCTCCACTTT. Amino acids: CASSLDGQVFYSPLHF.

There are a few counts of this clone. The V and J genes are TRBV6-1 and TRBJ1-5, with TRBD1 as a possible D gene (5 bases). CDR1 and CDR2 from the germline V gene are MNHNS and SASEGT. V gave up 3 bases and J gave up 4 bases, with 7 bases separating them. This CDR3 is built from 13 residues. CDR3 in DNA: TGTGCCAGCAGTGATCCAGGGAATCAGCCCCAGCATTTT. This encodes CASSDPGNQPQHF.

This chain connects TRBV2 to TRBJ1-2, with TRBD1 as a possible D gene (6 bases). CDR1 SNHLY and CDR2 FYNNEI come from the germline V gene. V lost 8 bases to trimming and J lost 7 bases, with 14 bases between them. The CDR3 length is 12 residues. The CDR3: CASQLTGFGYTF. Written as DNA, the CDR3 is TGTGCCAGCCAATTAACAGGGTTTGGCTACACCTTC.

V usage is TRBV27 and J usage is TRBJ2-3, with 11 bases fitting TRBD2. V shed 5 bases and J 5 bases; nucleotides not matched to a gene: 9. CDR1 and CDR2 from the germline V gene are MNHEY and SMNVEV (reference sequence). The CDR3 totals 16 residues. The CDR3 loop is CASSLGLAGIGDTQYF. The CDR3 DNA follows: TGTGCCAGCAGTCTTGGACTAGCGGGCATTGGAGATACGCAGTATTTT.

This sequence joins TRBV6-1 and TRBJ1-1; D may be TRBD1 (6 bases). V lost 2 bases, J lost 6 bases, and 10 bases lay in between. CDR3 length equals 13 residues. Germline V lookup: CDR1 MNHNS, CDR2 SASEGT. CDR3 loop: CASSERGIAEAFF. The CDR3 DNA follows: TGTGCCAGCAGTGAAAGGGGGATCGCTGAAGCTTTCTTT.

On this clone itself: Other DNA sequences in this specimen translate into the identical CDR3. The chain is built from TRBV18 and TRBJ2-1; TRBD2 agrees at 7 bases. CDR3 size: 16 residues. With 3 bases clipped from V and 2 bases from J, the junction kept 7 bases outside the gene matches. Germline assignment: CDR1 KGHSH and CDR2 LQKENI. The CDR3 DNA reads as TGTGCCAGCTCACCGCCCCAGCGGGGAACCTACAATGAGCAGTTCTTC. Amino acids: CASSPPQRGTYNEQFF.

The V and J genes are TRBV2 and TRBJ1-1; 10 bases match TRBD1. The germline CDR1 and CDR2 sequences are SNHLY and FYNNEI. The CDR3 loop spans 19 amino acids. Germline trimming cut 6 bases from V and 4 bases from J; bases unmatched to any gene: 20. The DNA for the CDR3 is TGTGCCAGCAGGAACAGGGGACAGGGGTTTTTAAGTTATGGCACTGAAGCTTTCTTT. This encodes CASRNRGQGFLSYGTEAFF.

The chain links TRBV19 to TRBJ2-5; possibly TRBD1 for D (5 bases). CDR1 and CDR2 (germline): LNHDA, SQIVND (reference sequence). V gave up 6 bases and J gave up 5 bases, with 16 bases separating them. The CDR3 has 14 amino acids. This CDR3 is CASRTGGAGETQYF. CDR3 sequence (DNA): TGTGCCAGTAGAACAGGCGGAGCAGGGGAGACCCAGTACTTC. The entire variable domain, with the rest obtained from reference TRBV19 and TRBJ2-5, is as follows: DGGITQSPKYLFRKEGQNVTLSCEQNLNHDAMYWYRQDPGQGLRLIYYSQIVNDFQKGDIAEGYSVSREKKESFPLTVTSAQKNPTAFYLCASRTGGAGETQYFGPGTRLLVL.